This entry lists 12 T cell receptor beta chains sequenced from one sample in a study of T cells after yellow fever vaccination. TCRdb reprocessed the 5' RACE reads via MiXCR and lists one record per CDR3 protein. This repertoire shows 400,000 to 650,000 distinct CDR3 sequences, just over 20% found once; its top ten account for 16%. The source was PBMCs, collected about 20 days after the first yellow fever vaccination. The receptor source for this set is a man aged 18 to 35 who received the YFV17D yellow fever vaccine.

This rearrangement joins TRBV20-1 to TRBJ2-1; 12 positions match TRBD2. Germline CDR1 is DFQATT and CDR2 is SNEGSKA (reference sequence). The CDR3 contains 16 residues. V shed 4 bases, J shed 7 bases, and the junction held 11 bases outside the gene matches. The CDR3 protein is CSATRLAGARGNEQFF. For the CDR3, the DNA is TGCAGTGCTACGCGACTAGCGGGGGCGAGGGGAAATGAGCAGTTCTTC.

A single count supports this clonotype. CDR3 in DNA: TGTGCCAGCAGTTATAAGGGGGCCTCCTATCAGCCCCAGCATTTT. Encoded protein: CASSYKGASYQPQHF. This chain uses TRBV6-2 or TRBV6-3 with TRBJ1-5; 7 positions agree with TRBD1. The trim removed 3 bases at V and 5 bases at J, leaving 7 bases unmatched. The CDR3 runs to 15 residues. The germline gives CDR1 MNHEY, CDR2 SVGEGT.

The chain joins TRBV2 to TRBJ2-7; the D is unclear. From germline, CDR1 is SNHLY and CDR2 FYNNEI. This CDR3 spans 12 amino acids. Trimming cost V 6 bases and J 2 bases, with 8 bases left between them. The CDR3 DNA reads TGTGCCAGCAGCCTCAACACCTACGAGCAGTACGTC. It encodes CASSLNTYEQYV.

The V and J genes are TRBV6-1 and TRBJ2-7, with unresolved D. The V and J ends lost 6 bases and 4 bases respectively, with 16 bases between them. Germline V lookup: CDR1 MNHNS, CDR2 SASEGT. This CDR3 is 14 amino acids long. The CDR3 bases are TGTGCCAGCAGCCCTCAGCCGGCCTCTTACGAGCAGTACGTC. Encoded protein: CASSPQPASYEQYV.

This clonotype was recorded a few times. The CDR3 reads CSASSTPTEQYF. DNA for the CDR3: TGCAGTGCTAGTAGTACTCCTACGGAGCAGTACTTC. This chain links TRBV20-1 with TRBJ2-7; no firm D call. CDR1 DFQATT and CDR2 SNEGSKA come from the germline V gene (reference sequence). The V end was cut by 3 bases, the J end by 7 bases, with 13 bases between. CDR3 length: 12 amino acids.

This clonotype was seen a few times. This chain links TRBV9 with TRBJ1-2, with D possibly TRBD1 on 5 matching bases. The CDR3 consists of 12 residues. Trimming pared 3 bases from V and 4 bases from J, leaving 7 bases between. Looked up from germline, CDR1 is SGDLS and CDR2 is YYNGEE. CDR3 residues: CASSGQLYGYTF. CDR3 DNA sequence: TGTGCCAGCAGCGGACAGCTCTATGGCTACACCTTC.

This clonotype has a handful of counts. In DNA, the CDR3 is TGCGCCAGCAGTTCCTCCGGGACTAGCACGCAGTATTTT. It yields the protein CASSSSGTSTQYF. The chain links TRBV10-2 to TRBJ2-3; 9 nucleotides align to TRBD2. The germline gives CDR1 WSHSY, CDR2 SAAADI. The CDR3 has 13 residues. V lost 5 bases to trimming and J lost 9 bases; unmatched junction nucleotides: 6.

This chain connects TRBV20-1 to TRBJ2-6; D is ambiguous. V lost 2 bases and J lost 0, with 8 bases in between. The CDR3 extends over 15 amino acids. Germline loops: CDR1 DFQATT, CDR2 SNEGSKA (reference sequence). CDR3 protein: CSARFRSSGANVLTF. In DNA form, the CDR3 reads TGCAGTGCTAGATTCAGGTCCTCTGGGGCCAACGTCCTGACTTTC.

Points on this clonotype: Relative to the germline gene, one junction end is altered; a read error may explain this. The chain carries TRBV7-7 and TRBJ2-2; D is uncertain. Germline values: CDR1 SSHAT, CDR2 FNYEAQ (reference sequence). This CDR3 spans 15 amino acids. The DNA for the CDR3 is TGTGCTAGCAGCTTAGCTCTGCAGTACACCGGGGAGCTGTTTTTT. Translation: CASSLALQYTGELFF.

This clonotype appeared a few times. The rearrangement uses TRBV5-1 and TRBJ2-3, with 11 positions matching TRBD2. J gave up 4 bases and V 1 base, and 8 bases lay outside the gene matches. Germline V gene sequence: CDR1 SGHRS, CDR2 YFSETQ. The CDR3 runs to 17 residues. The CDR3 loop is CASSLKLLAGGPDTQYF. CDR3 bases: TGCGCCAGCAGCTTGAAATTGCTAGCGGGGGGCCCAGATACGCAGTATTTT.

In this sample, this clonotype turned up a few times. Here the CDR3 reads CASSGGEQFF. CDR3 sequence (DNA): TGTGCCAGCAGCGGGGGGGAGCAGTTCTTC. This chain connects TRBV6-2 or TRBV6-3 to TRBJ2-1; the match to TRBD2 covers 7 bases. The CDR3 covers 10 residues. Germline CDR1 MNHEY, CDR2 SVGEGT. The V and J ends lost 6 bases and 10 bases, in that order; junction bases with no gene match: 0.

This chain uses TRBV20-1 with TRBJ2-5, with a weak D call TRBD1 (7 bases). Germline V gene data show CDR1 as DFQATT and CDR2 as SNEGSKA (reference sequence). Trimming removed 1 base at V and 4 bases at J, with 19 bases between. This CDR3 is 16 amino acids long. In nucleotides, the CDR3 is TGCAGTGCTAGAGGGAGGGGGCAGGGAAGTAGAGAGACCCAGTACTTC. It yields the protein CSARGRGQGSRETQYF.